These T cell receptor beta chains were read from a single sample in a study of a mutant IDH1 vaccine in newly diagnosed glioma. Generated by immunoSEQ multiplex PCR, the TCRdb table keeps only in-frame clones and is missing some. The profile shows approximately 60,000 clones, around 85% of them singletons. These receptors' targets are unknown. Specimen: PBMCs, collected from a glioma patient whose treatment included an IDH1 peptide vaccine. Source of these receptors: a man in his forties or fifties with glioma. The CDR3 runs from the conserved cysteine through the conserved F or W. A D gene is named only where the DNA matches it firmly.

TRBD2 | TRBV5-6 | CASSLVPGLAGEGEQYF
TRBD2 | TRBV7-9 | CASQREVADTQYF
. | TRBV18 | CASSPRVGYTEAFF
TRBD2 | TRBV2 | CAIRGISGSTGELFF
TRBD1 | TRBV10-3 | CAISEGGTGLHEQYF
. | TRBV28 | CASSLQGEEYGYTF
. | TRBV2 | CASSGGQRGLEKLFF
TRBD2 | TRBV6-1 | CASKQREYETQYF
TRBD1 | TRBV29-1 | CSVEGAGGSRSYTF
. | TRBV2 | CASSVMESHEQYF
. | TRBV2 | CASSLDARSGEKLFF
TRBD2 | TRBV5-1 | CASSLLRGTDTQYF
. | TRBV6-4 | CASSDSTPSRSNIADSNQPQHF
. | TRBV28 | CASSWGSAAEQYF
TRBD1 | TRBV6-6 | CASAEPGQGGTDTQYF
. | TRBV18 | CATSSGRTYEQYF
. | TRBV5-5 | CASSWDRGGYTF
. | TRBV7-7 | CASSLSPLGGQETQYF
. | TRBV10-3 | CAIRHIGDYYGYTF
. | TRBV6-5 | CASSYSRQDPGNTIYF
. | TRBV7-2 | CASSQTFHREQYF
. | TRBV7-8 | CASSSQAGSRNTIYF
. | TRBV6-6 | CASRGGEKLFF
TRBD1 | TRBV28 | CASSLGQGYEQYF
. | TRBV7-9 | CASSPRGSENQPQHF
. | TRBV10-3 | CAISVPGVETQYF
. | TRBV7-8 | CASSPVNTGELFF
. | TRBV27 | CASTNRDGLSYEQYF
. | TRBV6-5 | CASSYSAGTDIQYF
. | TRBV6-6 | CASSLRDGYTF
. | TRBV4-1 | CASSPSTAVGNTIYF
TRBD1 | TRBV29-1 | CSVEGTGGNEQYF
. | TRBV27 | CASSPKKRDYEQYF
. | TRBV29-1 | CSVDGGQSFYGYTF
TRBD1 | TRBV6-6 | CASSRTGGMADEQYF
TRBD1 | TRBV4-2 | CASSQAQGATEAFF
. | TRBV30 | CAWIPPERRPSPLHF
. | TRBV7-9 | CASSPDSNSYEQYF
. | TRBV19 | CASSRQSSYEQYF
. | TRBV5-6 | CASSLAIAPYEQYF
. | TRBV7-6 | CASSSKGGFRETQYF
. | TRBV2 | CAVNDLAYEQYF
. | TRBV9 | CASSVRAQMGEQYF
. | TRBV6-5 | CASGLSGPYEQYF
. | TRBV5-1 | CASSLWQTDSYEQYF
. | TRBV7-2 | CASSLAPEVEQYF
TRBD1 | TRBV4-1 | CASSQAAGGASYEQYF
. | TRBV5-8 | CASSVGQFNSPLHF
. | TRBV2 | CASSEAGAGVRHGYTF
. | TRBV19 | CASSIMEGSYEQYF
. | TRBV9 | CASSPRQRDYGYTF
. | TRBV6-5 | CASSSGTSTF
TRBD2 | TRBV9 | CASSVRSGDQETQYF
. | TRBV7-2 | CASRPGVLYSYEQYF
TRBD1 | TRBV10-1 | CACRDRGNGYTF
. | TRBV5-4 | CASSLVPSYEQYF